Below, 5 T cell receptor delta chains from the same sample are listed, as sequenced in a study of γδ T cells in repeated Plasmodium falciparum infection. Flow sorting of PBMC yielded separate Vgamma9/Vdelta2+ and Vdelta2-negative gammadelta T cell populations for bulk repertoire analysis. TCRdb re-called the multiplex PCR reads via CATT. The data show tens of thousands of delta-chain clones, approximately 1% seen once. The sample consisted of gamma-delta T cells from blood. These receptors came from a pool of human donors (malaria-infected and uninfected, not separated).

This clone was found many times. The mismatch at residue 4 between this DNA's translation and the TCRdb protein of a much larger clone likely reflects a read error; the protein shown is translated from the DNA. The genes are TRDV1 and TRDJ1; 8 bases agree with TRDD3. The germline CDR1 and CDR2 sequences are TSWWSYY and QGS. The CDR3 is 20 amino acids. The CDR3 DNA reads as TGTGCTCTTAGGGACCACACCCAAAACTGGGGGCCCGCTCACACCGATAAACTCATCTTT. Protein product: CALRDHTQNWGPAHTDKLIF.

There are a few counts of this clone. A read error is the likely source, as a far larger clone sits one nucleotide away. At the DNA level, this CDR3 is encoded by other sequences in the same sample as well. This chain uses TRDV1 with TRDJ1; TRDD3 matches 11 bases. Here the J gene came from matching the DNA to germline, since TCRdb omits it. The germline V gene encodes CDR1 TSWWSYY and CDR2 QGS. The CDR3 has 18 amino acids. The CDR3: CALGERGFGGYATDKLIF. The CDR3 DNA reads as TGTGCTCTTGGGGAAAGGGGCTTTGGGGGATACGCCACCGACAAACTCATCTTT.

This clone was counted between two and nine times. A far larger clone is only one base removed, so a read error is likely. The identical CDR3 is also encoded by other nucleotide sequences in the sample. The V gene is TRDV1, the J gene TRDJ1; D is undetermined. TCRdb lists no J gene, so it was determined here by aligning the DNA to germline. Per the germline V gene, CDR1 is TSWWSYY and CDR2 is QGS. The CDR3 contains 13 residues. V lost 5 bases and J 5 bases, leaving 12 bases between the germline ends. Here the CDR3 reads CALGHTRGDKLIF. The CDR3 DNA sequence: TGTGCTCTTGGGCACACTCGTGGGGATAAACTCATCTTT.

The table lists this clone with a few counts. A read error is likely here: a far larger clone is one base away. Other DNA sequences in the sample encode the same CDR3. The V gene is TRDV1, the J gene TRDJ1, with D tentatively TRDD3 (6 bases). Trimming removed 2 bases at V and 0 bases at J, with 25 bases between. The CDR3 has 20 amino acids. Per the germline V gene, CDR1 is TSWWSYY and CDR2 is QGS. CDR3: CALGEDPKSVGDSYTDKLIF. For the CDR3, the DNA is TGTGCTCTTGGGGAAGATCCTAAGTCTGTCGGGGATTCGTACACCGATAAACTCATCTTT.

This clone showed up just a few times. Translating this DNA gives a protein that differs at residue 16 from the TCRdb one, which belongs to a much larger clone; a read error is likely, and the protein shown is this translation. With the J gene uncalled, the V gene is TRDV2; TRDD3, as called in the table, went unchecked against the DNA. CDR1 GEAIGNYY and CDR2 EKD come from the germline V gene. This CDR3 has 18 residues. In DNA form, the CDR3 reads TGTGCCTGTGACGGGAGTACTGGGGGATCCATCCCCACCGATAAACCCATCTTT. It codes for CACDGSTGGSIPTDKPIF.